Following are 31 T cell receptor beta chains from one sample sequenced in a study of long-term antiretroviral therapy in people with HIV. Runs used v3.0 of the immunoSEQ assay and were done at survey level. Sequencing was performed with immunoSEQ multiplex PCR; in TCRdb, only in-frame clones are kept and a portion is missing. The sample contains about 28,000 clones, less than 90% of which appear only once. Here the sequenced sample was unsorted PBMCs, taken 2 years after starting antiretroviral therapy. Source of these receptors: a man aged 50 or older with HIV.

The rearrangement joins TRBV14 to TRBJ1-1; D perhaps matches TRBD1 (5 bases). CDR3 length: 14 residues. The V gene lost 4 bases and the J gene lost 4 bases, with 13 bases spanning the gap. Germline V CDR1 and CDR2: SGHDN, FVKESK. The CDR3 here is CASSPLRQTTEAFF. In DNA, the CDR3 is TGTGCCAGCAGCCCCCTAAGACAGACCACTGAAGCTTTCTTT.

CDR3 sequence: CASSLAQASFSDTQYF. In DNA form, the CDR3 reads TGTGCCAGCAGCTTGGCCCAGGCTAGCTTCTCAGATACGCAGTATTTT. The chain links TRBV5-5 to TRBJ2-3; the D gene is possibly TRBD2 (5 bases). The V end was cut by 0 bases, the J end by 4 bases, with 15 bases between. The V gene's germline CDR1 is SGHKS and CDR2 YYEKEE (reference sequence). This CDR3 is built from 16 residues.

The J gene is TRBJ1-3, the V gene TRBV11-2; D may be TRBD1 (6 bases). Trimming removed 5 bases from V and 0 bases from J, with 14 bases in between. The CDR3 spans 16 residues. Germline V CDR1 and CDR2: SGHAT, FQNNGV. This chain's CDR3 is CASSRRGGSSGNTIYF. In DNA form, the CDR3 reads TGTGCCAGCAGCCGGCGGGGGGGCTCCTCTGGAAACACCATATATTTT.

The rearrangement links TRBV7-2 to TRBJ2-3; TRBD2 might be the D (6 bases). Per germline, CDR1 SGHTA and CDR2 FQGNSA. The germline V and J ends were trimmed by 5 bases and 0 bases, with 15 bases remaining between them. The CDR3 has 16 amino acids. CDR3 bases: TGTGCCAGCAGCCCCCCCGGGGGTTCTAGCACAGATACGCAGTATTTT. This translates into CASSPPGGSSTDTQYF. Full variable domain (remainder filled in from reference TRBV7-2 and TRBJ2-3): GAGVSQSPSNKVTEKGKDVELRCDPISGHTALYWYRQSLGQGLEFLIYFQGNSAPDKSGLPSDRFSAERTGGSVSTLTIQRTQQEDSAVYLCASSPPGGSSTDTQYFGPGTRLTVL.

The chain is built from TRBV5-4 and TRBJ2-1; TRBD2 agrees at 7 bases. CDR3 length: 12 residues. Germline V gene lookup returns CDR1 SGHNT and CDR2 YYREEE (reference sequence). Unmatched junction bases numbered 3, after V lost 4 bases and J lost 8 bases. This chain's CDR3 is CASSRGGDEQFF. In DNA form, the CDR3 reads TGTGCCAGCAGCCGGGGAGGGGATGAGCAGTTCTTC. The full variable domain, in which reference TRBV5-4 and TRBJ2-1 provide the parts outside the CDR3, is ETGVTQSPTHLIKTRGQQVTLRCSSQSGHNTVSWYQQALGQGPQFIFQYYREEENGRGNFPPRFSGLQFPNYSSELNVNALELDDSALYLCASSRGGDEQFFGPGTRLTVL.

This clone was detected only once. The chain joins TRBV9 to TRBJ1-4; TRBD1 is a possible D gene (6 bases). Trimming took 4 bases from V and 6 from J, leaving 16 bases between them. The CDR3 spans 15 residues. Germline assignment: CDR1 SGDLS and CDR2 YYNGEE. CDR3 nucleotide sequence: TGTGCCAGCAGCCCCACGGGGGCTCGGGATGAAAAACTGTTTTTT. It is translated as CASSPTGARDEKLFF. The full variable domain, its missing parts supplied by reference TRBV9 and TRBJ1-4, is DSGVTQTPKHLITATGQRVTLRCSPRSGDLSVYWYQQSLDQGLQFLIQYYNGEERAKGNILERFSAQQFPDLHSELNLSSLELGDSALYFCASSPTGARDEKLFFGSGTQLSVL.

This sequence joins TRBV9 and TRBJ1-3, with D hard to call. The V gene lost 1 base and the J gene lost 0 bases, with 8 bases spanning the gap. The CDR3 spans 15 residues. Germline V gene lookup returns CDR1 SGDLS and CDR2 YYNGEE. The CDR3 spells CASSVNGDSGNTIYF. CDR3 bases: TGTGCCAGCAGCGTAAATGGAGACTCTGGAAACACCATATATTTT.

This clone was observed a single time. One junction end disagrees with the germline gene, perhaps due to a read error. The genes are TRBV19 and TRBJ1-2; D gene ambiguous. The CDR3 runs 12 residues. Germline V CDR1 and CDR2: LNHDA, SQIVND (reference sequence). This CDR3 reads CASSIFSGFVAF. CDR3 sequence (DNA): TGTGCCAGTAGTATCTTCTCAGGATTCGTTGCCTTC.

The rearrangement joins TRBV19 to TRBJ1-5, with 10 bases lining up with TRBD1. The V segment lost 8 bases and the J segment 6 bases; nucleotides outside the gene matches: 10. The CDR3 runs to 15 residues. The V gene's germline CDR1 is LNHDA and CDR2 SQIVND (reference sequence). CDR3 sequence (DNA): TGTGCCAGTTCAGACAGGGGGCTTTTTTTTCAGCCCCAGCATTTT. Amino acids: CASSDRGLFFQPQHF.

The gene calls are TRBV28 and TRBJ1-1; no clear D gene. Trimming took off 2 bases at V and 4 bases at J, with 8 bases between the two ends. Germline assignment: CDR1 MDHEN and CDR2 SYDVKM. This CDR3 has 13 residues. CDR3 region: CASSLMVGTEAFF. CDR3 sequence (DNA): TGTGCCAGCAGTTTAATGGTGGGCACTGAAGCTTTCTTT.

This sequence joins TRBV18 and TRBJ2-7; 7 nucleotides align to TRBD1. The germline V gene has CDR1 KGHSH and CDR2 LQKENI. The CDR3 is made up of 14 amino acids. V trimming: 3 bases; J trimming: 3 bases; junction bases outside the gene matches: 5. CDR3: CASSPRQGIYEQYF. CDR3 DNA: TGTGCCAGCTCACCCCGACAGGGCATCTACGAGCAGTACTTC. The whole variable domain, filled in from reference TRBV18 and TRBJ2-7, reads NAGVMQNPRHLVRRRGQEARLRCSPMKGHSHVYWYRQLPEEGLKFMVYLQKENIIDESGMPKERFSAEFPKEGPSILRIQQVVRGDSAAYFCASSPRQGIYEQYFGPGTRLTVT.

This clone was counted once. The chain carries TRBV10-3 and TRBJ2-7; 8 bases line up with TRBD1. In germline, CDR1 is ENHRY, CDR2 SYGVKD. The CDR3 runs 12 residues. V lost 6 bases and J lost 5; bases outside the gene matches: 3. CDR3 sequence: CAIRTGVNEQYF. The CDR3 nucleotides read TGTGCCATCAGGACAGGGGTCAACGAGCAGTACTTC.

CDR3 in amino acids: CASSVFPGLATSGELFF. CDR3 nucleotide sequence: TGTGCCAGCAGCGTATTCCCGGGACTAGCGACTTCCGGGGAGCTGTTTTTT. This chain uses TRBV9 with TRBJ2-2; TRBD2 aligns across 10 bases. The J segment lost 6 bases and the V segment lost 1 base, leaving 9 bases of the junction unmatched. The CDR3 consists of 17 residues. Germline CDR1 and CDR2: SGDLS and YYNGEE. The full variable domain, completed using reference TRBV9 and TRBJ2-2, is DSGVTQTPKHLITATGQRVTLRCSPRSGDLSVYWYQQSLDQGLQFLIQYYNGEERAKGNILERFSAQQFPDLHSELNLSSLELGDSALYFCASSVFPGLATSGELFFGEGSRLTVL.

The table lists this clone with a few counts. The V gene is TRBV5-1, the J gene TRBJ2-7, with D hard to call. V shed 4 bases and J shed 0 bases, with 14 bases lying between them. Germline V lookup: CDR1 SGHRS, CDR2 YFSETQ. The CDR3 covers 15 residues. This CDR3 reads CASSENLLSSYEQYF. The CDR3 region has the DNA TGCGCCAGCAGCGAGAACTTGCTAAGCTCCTACGAGCAGTACTTC.

This clone was picked up a small number of times. The chain has TRBV6-6 and TRBJ1-2; 7 positions match TRBD1. The V gene end was trimmed by 6 bases and the J gene end by 2 bases; junction bases not matched to a gene: 9. The V gene's germline CDR1 is MNHNY and CDR2 SVGAGI (reference sequence). This CDR3 contains 15 residues. In nucleotides, the CDR3 is TGTGCCAGCAGCTATAATCCGGGACAGAACTATGGCTACACCTTC. Protein: CASSYNPGQNYGYTF.

The chain is built from TRBV4-1 and TRBJ2-1; 9 bases agree with TRBD2. The J segment lost 7 bases and the V segment lost 4 bases, leaving 11 bases of the junction unmatched. The CDR3 loop spans 16 amino acids. CDR1 is MGHRA, CDR2 YSYEKL, per germline. The DNA for the CDR3 is TGCGCCAGCAGCCGAGTAGCGGGAGTTGGTAATAATGAGCAGTTCTTC. Its protein is CASSRVAGVGNNEQFF.

V gene TRBV6-1 combines with J gene TRBJ1-4, with 7 positions matching TRBD1. The germline V gene has CDR1 MNHNS and CDR2 SASEGT. This CDR3 is built from 14 residues. Losses at the gene ends were 7 bases for V and 5 bases for J; bases not matched to a gene: 7. The CDR3 nucleotides read TGTGCCAGCAAAGACAGGGCCATCAATGAAAAACTGTTTTTT. Its translation: CASKDRAINEKLFF.

V gene TRBV11-3 combines with J gene TRBJ2-2; TRBD1 aligns across 7 bases. With 0 bases clipped from V and 0 bases from J, the junction kept 4 bases outside the gene matches. The germline V gene encodes CDR1 SGHNT and CDR2 YENEEA. The CDR3 has 17 residues. This CDR3 reads CASSLEGQFANTGELFF. The DNA for the CDR3 is TGTGCCAGCAGCTTAGAGGGACAGTTCGCGAACACCGGGGAGCTGTTTTTT.

This chain links TRBV28 with TRBJ2-3; TRBD2 matches at 7 bases. Germline V CDR1 and CDR2: MDHEN, SYDVKM. The CDR3 has 16 amino acids. V lost 6 bases, J lost 4 bases, and 13 bases stayed unmatched. The CDR3 spells CASRSPEAGDSDTQYF. DNA for the CDR3: TGTGCCAGCAGGAGCCCGGAGGCGGGAGATTCAGATACGCAGTATTTT.

This chain joins TRBV7-9 and TRBJ2-4; 10 bases match TRBD1. V gave up 4 bases and J gave up 0 bases; unmatched junction bases: 6. Germline V gene sequence: CDR1 SEHNR, CDR2 FQNEAQ (reference sequence). The CDR3 length is 17 residues. CDR3 in DNA: TGTGCCAGCAGCTACCTGGGACAGGGGTTAGCCAAAAACATTCAGTACTTC. Its translation: CASSYLGQGLAKNIQYF.

The chain joins TRBV19 to TRBJ1-5, with 10 bases matching TRBD1. V dropped 10 bases and J dropped 3; count of bases not matched to a gene: 9. This CDR3 contains 15 residues. CDR1 and CDR2 from the germline V gene are LNHDA and SQIVND (reference sequence). This chain's CDR3 is CATNLGQGDNQPQHF. DNA for the CDR3: TGTGCCACTAACCTCGGACAGGGGGACAATCAGCCCCAGCATTTT.

The chain joins TRBV7-8 to TRBJ1-1; D remains unclear. V lost 0 bases and J 4 bases, leaving 9 bases between the germline ends. This CDR3 spans 14 amino acids. The germline CDR1 and CDR2 sequences are SGHVS and FQNEAQ. The DNA for the CDR3 is TGTGCCAGCAGCTTAGCCGGGCCGGGCACTGAAGCTTTCTTT. It codes for CASSLAGPGTEAFF.

The gene calls are TRBV4-3 and TRBJ1-5; TRBD1 is a possible D gene (6 bases). CDR3 length equals 16 residues. The V and J ends lost 0 bases and 1 base respectively, with 10 bases between them. Germline CDR1 is LGHNA and CDR2 is YSLEER. The CDR3 DNA reads as TGCGCCAGCAGCCAAGATTGGGGGCGGAGCAATCAGCCCCAGCATTTT. Amino acids: CASSQDWGRSNQPQHF.

The chain is built from TRBV9 and TRBJ2-5; TRBD2 aligns across 7 bases. This CDR3 has 15 residues. Germline assignment: CDR1 SGDLS and CDR2 YYNGEE. J lost 5 bases, V lost 2 bases, and 9 bases had no gene match. This CDR3 is CASSVEQGGWETQYF. CDR3 in DNA: TGTGCCAGCAGCGTTGAGCAGGGAGGGTGGGAGACCCAGTACTTC.

The chain joins TRBV6-1 to TRBJ1-1; D is unclear. This CDR3 has 13 amino acids. Germline assignment: CDR1 MNHNS and CDR2 SASEGT. V was clipped by 4 bases and J by 2 bases, with 8 bases between them. The CDR3 bases are TGTGCCAGCAGTGGGTGGACTAACACTGAAGCTTTCTTT. This codes for CASSGWTNTEAFF.

The J gene is TRBJ2-7, the V gene TRBV2; D could derive from TRBD1 or TRBD2 (5 bases each). Germline V gives CDR1 SNHLY, CDR2 FYNNEI. With 4 bases removed from V and 5 bases from J, the gap between germline ends came to 15 bases. There are 14 residues in the CDR3. CDR3 DNA: TGTGCCAGCAGTGGAGGGACCCGGGTCCACGAGCAGTACTTC. Its translation is CASSGGTRVHEQYF.

The rearrangement links TRBV4-1 to TRBJ2-7, with unresolved D. V dropped 1 base and J dropped 2 bases, with 6 bases sitting between them. Germline V gene sequence: CDR1 MGHRA, CDR2 YSYEKL. There are 13 residues in the CDR3. CDR3 DNA sequence: TGCGCCAGCAGCCAAGGTGGGACCTACGAGCAGTACTTC. Its translation is CASSQGGTYEQYF.

The V call is TRBV9, the J call TRBJ2-6, with no clear D. Trimming removed 4 bases at V and 2 bases at J, with 10 bases between. Germline lookup yields CDR1 SGDLS and CDR2 YYNGEE. This CDR3 region has 15 residues. The CDR3 coding sequence is TGTGCCAGCAGCCCCCTGCAGGCTGGGGCCAACGTCCTGACTTTC. Protein product: CASSPLQAGANVLTF.

This clone occurred once. The chain carries TRBV5-4 and TRBJ2-7; no clear D. This CDR3 comprises 14 residues. V was clipped by 1 base and J by 2 bases, with 10 bases between them. Germline lookup yields CDR1 SGHNT and CDR2 YYREEE (reference sequence). The CDR3 sequence: CASSLPDEPYEQYF. As DNA, the CDR3 is TGTGCCAGCAGCTTGCCGGATGAACCCTACGAGCAGTACTTC.

The rearrangement joins TRBV27 to TRBJ2-5; perhaps D is TRBD1 or TRBD2 (5 bases each). V was clipped by 3 bases and J by 5 bases, with 7 bases between them. This CDR3 is built from 12 residues. CDR1 MNHEY and CDR2 SMNVEV come from the germline V gene (reference sequence). DNA of the CDR3: TGTGCCAGCAGTTTTGAGGGGGAGACCCAGTACTTC. Its protein product is CASSFEGETQYF.

The chain carries TRBV7-2 and TRBJ2-3, with 7 positions matching TRBD2. Unmatched junction bases numbered 10, after V lost 4 bases and J lost 0 bases. This CDR3 has 17 amino acids. Germline CDR1 reads SGHTA; CDR2 reads FQGNSA. The CDR3 coding sequence is TGTGCCAGCAGCTCCACTAGCGTCCTAACGAGCACAGATACGCAGTATTTT. Protein sequence: CASSSTSVLTSTDTQYF. The variable domain in full, with the rest retrieved from reference TRBV7-2 and TRBJ2-3, is GAGVSQSPSNKVTEKGKDVELRCDPISGHTALYWYRQSLGQGLEFLIYFQGNSAPDKSGLPSDRFSAERTGGSVSTLTIQRTQQEDSAVYLCASSSTSVLTSTDTQYFGPGTRLTVL.